These T cell receptor beta chains were read from a single sample in a study of blood T cell repertoires in COVID-19. Assay: immunoSEQ multiplex PCR; the TCRdb copy retains only in-frame clones and omits some. In the table there are about 480,000 clones, approximately 90% of which are singletons. The source material was peripheral blood. The receptors originated from a woman in her thirties with acute or convalescent COVID-19. The CDR3 runs from the conserved cysteine through the conserved F or W. Each record gives: V gene, J gene, D gene, clone size, CDR3 protein, CDR3 DNA. A D gene is named only where the DNA matches it firmly. Clone sizes are given selectively: once, few, many, or a class where the clone is expanded.

TRBV19	TRBJ2-3	NA	NA	CASTREGGASTDTQYF	TGTGCCAGTACCCGCGAAGGGGGGGCGAGCACAGATACGCAGTATTTT
TRBV5-6	TRBJ2-7	NA	few	CASSQDTYEQYF	TGTGCCAGCAGCCAGGACACTTACGAGCAGTACTTC
TRBV5-5	TRBJ2-7	TRBD1	NA	CASSLFPGTVSYEQYF	TGTGCCAGCAGCTTGTTTCCCGGGACAGTCTCCTACGAGCAGTACTTC
TRBV7-3	TRBJ2-5	TRBD2	NA	CASSSGLAGANGETQYF	TGTGCCAGCAGCTCTGGACTAGCGGGGGCTAACGGGGAGACCCAGTACTTC
TRBV29-1	TRBJ2-2	NA	NA	CSGYGDAGELFF	TGCAGCGGCTACGGGGATGCCGGGGAGCTGTTTTTT
TRBV4-1	TRBJ1-2	NA	once	CASSRTEKNYGYTF	TGCGCCAGCAGCCGGACAGAAAAAAACTATGGCTACACCTTC
TRBV3-1/TRBV3-2	TRBJ1-5	NA	NA	CASSPGVGAPQHF	TGTGCCAGCAGCCCAGGGGTAGGGGCGCCCCAGCATTTT
TRBV19	TRBJ2-1	TRBD1	few	CATQDRGAYNEQFF	TGTGCCACACAGGACAGGGGGGCCTACAATGAGCAGTTCTTC
TRBV5-1	TRBJ2-2	NA	NA	CASNPSTGANTGELFF	TGCGCCAGCAACCCATCGACAGGAGCGAACACCGGGGAGCTGTTTTTT
TRBV10-3	TRBJ1-1	NA	once	CAIKTSMNTEAFF	TGTGCCATCAAAACATCCATGAACACTGAAGCTTTCTTT
TRBV27	TRBJ1-5	NA	NA	CASSSTQLLSNQPQHF	TGTGCCAGCAGTTCAACACAGCTACTCTCTAATCAGCCCCAGCATTTT
TRBV18	TRBJ1-1	TRBD1	NA	CASSPLKTGEGVSAFF	TGTGCCAGCTCACCCCTGAAGACAGGGGAAGGAGTTTCAGCTTTCTTT
TRBV30	TRBJ2-7	TRBD1	NA	CAWSTGTGFYEQYF	TGTGCCTGGAGTACCGGGACAGGGTTCTACGAGCAGTACTTC
TRBV11-2	TRBJ1-2	NA	NA	CASSPLWRGVGYGYTF	TGTGCCAGCAGCCCCCTTTGGAGGGGCGTCGGCTATGGCTACACCTTC
TRBV28	TRBJ2-1	NA	NA	CASSFGRRRYNEQFF	TGTGCCAGCAGTTTCGGCAGGCGGAGGTATAATGAGCAGTTCTTC
TRBV12-5	TRBJ2-2	TRBD2	NA	CASGQALGTSGGVTGELFF	TGTGCTAGTGGTCAAGCCCTGGGGACTAGCGGGGGGGTCACCGGGGAGCTGTTTTTT
TRBV13	TRBJ2-3	TRBD2	once	CASSVLAGVGTDTQYF	TGTGCCAGCAGCGTCTTAGCGGGGGTCGGGACAGATACGCAGTATTTT
TRBV6-5	TRBJ2-5	TRBD1	NA	CASSRGQETQYF	TGTGCCAGCAGCAGGGGGCAAGAGACCCAGTACTTC
TRBV28	TRBJ1-5	NA	NA	CASSSPSGAEGNQPQHF	TGTGCCAGCAGTTCCCCTAGCGGGGCCGAGGGCAATCAGCCCCAGCATTTT
TRBV7-9	TRBJ1-1	NA	NA	CASSFGLNTEAFF	TGTGCCAGCAGCTTTGGGCTGAACACTGAAGCTTTCTTT
TRBV5-1	TRBJ2-5	TRBD2	NA	CASSLLAGFQETQYF	TGCGCCAGCAGCTTGCTAGCGGGATTCCAAGAGACCCAGTACTTC
TRBV6-5	TRBJ1-6	TRBD1	few	CASSYLDRGYSPLHF	TGTGCCAGCAGTTACTTAGACAGGGGATATTCACCCCTCCACTTT
TRBV7-9	TRBJ2-7	NA	NA	CASSRGLGAYEQYF	TGTGCCAGCAGCCGAGGGCTTGGGGCCTACGAGCAGTACTTC
TRBV30	TRBJ1-4	NA	NA	CAWSVHYGGNEKLFF	TGTGCCTGGAGTGTACATTACGGAGGTAATGAAAAACTGTTTTTT
TRBV12-3/TRBV12-4	TRBJ2-7	NA	NA	CASSSHLAYEQYF	TGTGCCAGCAGTTCGCACTTAGCCTACGAGCAGTACTTC
TRBV15	TRBJ1-2	NA	NA	CATSPAGTAGYGYTF	TGTGCCACCAGCCCCGCGGGGACGGCGGGTTATGGCTACACCTTC
TRBV2	TRBJ1-1	TRBD1	NA	CASRRTGGTEAFF	TGTGCCAGCAGACGGACAGGGGGGACTGAAGCTTTCTTT
TRBV3-1/TRBV3-2	TRBJ1-3	NA	NA	CASSQTLSYSGNTIYF	TGTGCCAGCAGCCAAACTCTGAGCTACTCTGGAAACACCATATATTTT
TRBV5-1	TRBJ1-4	TRBD1	NA	CASSEGGGPATNEKLFF	TGCGCCAGCAGCGAAGGAGGGGGCCCGGCAACTAATGAAAAACTGTTTTTT
TRBV2	TRBJ1-4	TRBD1	NA	CATRQGTSEKLFF	TGTGCCACCAGACAGGGTACATCGGAAAAACTGTTTTTT
TRBV11-2	TRBJ1-1	NA	once	CASSPRPPSPAVNTEAFF	TGTGCCAGCAGCCCTAGGCCCCCGTCCCCGGCGGTGAACACTGAAGCTTTCTTT
TRBV18	TRBJ2-3	NA	NA	CASSSLVLKGGNTQYF	TGTGCCAGCTCATCTTTGGTACTAAAAGGGGGAAATACGCAGTATTTT
TRBV2	TRBJ2-5	TRBD2	NA	CASSWSGLAGEETQYF	TGTGCCAGCAGTTGGAGTGGACTAGCGGGGGAAGAGACCCAGTACTTC
TRBV5-6	TRBJ2-3	NA	NA	CASSLEAVTDTQYF	TGTGCCAGCAGCTTGGAAGCCGTCACAGATACGCAGTATTTT
TRBV27	TRBJ2-3	NA	few	CASSSILGADTQYF	TGTGCCAGCAGTTCAATCCTAGGTGCAGATACGCAGTATTTT
TRBV9	TRBJ2-5	TRBD2	NA	CASSVSGGAAHETQYF	TGTGCCAGCAGCGTAAGCGGGGGGGCGGCCCATGAGACCCAGTACTTC
TRBV20-1	TRBJ2-5	NA	NA	CSTAVQETQYF	TGCTCCACAGCAGTCCAAGAGACCCAGTACTTC
TRBV6-2/TRBV6-3	TRBJ2-1	NA	NA	CASSSASFNNEQFF	TGTGCCAGCAGTTCGGCTAGTTTTAACAATGAGCAGTTCTTC
TRBV7-3	TRBJ2-3	NA	NA	CASSLTGASTDTQYF	TGTGCCAGCAGCTTAACAGGGGCAAGCACAGATACGCAGTATTTT
TRBV3-1/TRBV3-2	TRBJ2-3	NA	NA	CASSLRREDTQYF	TGTGCCAGCAGCTTGAGGCGGGAAGATACGCAGTATTTT
TRBV9	TRBJ2-2	NA	NA	CASSIRGGELFF	TGTGCCAGCAGCATTCGGGGCGGGGAGCTGTTTTTT
TRBV7-3	TRBJ1-1	NA	NA	CASSLMRNTEAFF	TGTGCCAGCAGCTTAATGAGGAACACTGAAGCTTTCTTT
TRBV11-2	TRBJ1-1	NA	NA	CASSWSRTAPMNTEAFF	TGTGCCAGCAGCTGGTCCCGGACTGCGCCCATGAACACTGAAGCTTTCTTT
TRBV9	TRBJ1-4	NA	NA	CASSVGRANEKLFF	TGTGCCAGCAGCGTAGGCAGGGCCAATGAAAAACTGTTTTTT
TRBV4-1	TRBJ2-5	NA	NA	CASSQPQETQYF	TGCGCCAGCAGCCAACCTCAAGAGACCCAGTACTTC
TRBV15	TRBJ2-1	NA	NA	CATSRDEGGRNEQFF	TGTGCCACCAGCAGAGATGAAGGGGGTAGGAATGAGCAGTTCTTC
TRBV27	TRBJ1-6	TRBD1	NA	CASRSGTVNSPLHF	TGTGCCAGCAGGAGTGGGACAGTCAATTCACCCCTCCACTTT
TRBV6-1	TRBJ1-1	NA	few	CASSESPGLRNTEAFF	TGTGCCAGCAGTGAATCGCCAGGGCTGAGAAACACTGAAGCTTTCTTT
TRBV30	TRBJ1-2	TRBD1	once	CAWSGTGVGYTF	TGTGCCTGGAGTGGGACAGGGGTAGGCTACACCTTC
TRBV18	TRBJ1-3	NA	NA	CASSPRLEGVSGNTIYF	TGTGCCAGCTCACCACGCTTGGAAGGGGTCTCTGGAAACACCATATATTTT
TRBV9	TRBJ2-1	NA	NA	CASSSAGQLYNEQFF	TGTGCCAGCAGCTCCGCGGGACAGCTTTACAATGAGCAGTTCTTC
TRBV5-1	TRBJ2-7	TRBD1	once	CASSPRTGQGSEQYF	TGCGCCAGCAGCCCGAGGACGGGACAGGGGAGCGAGCAGTACTTC
TRBV21-1	TRBJ2-1	NA	once	CASSKEEGKGSYNEQFF	TGTGCCAGCAGCAAAGAGGAGGGAAAGGGGTCCTACAATGAGCAGTTCTTC
TRBV6-5	TRBJ2-2	TRBD1	NA	CASSTGTAPRGELFF	TGTGCCAGCAGCACAGGGACAGCCCCGAGGGGGGAGCTGTTTTTT